The 7 T cell receptor beta chains below were found in one sample sequenced in a study of blood T cell repertoires in COVID-19. Profiled with immunoSEQ multiplex PCR; TCRdb holds only in-frame clones, not every one. The sample comprises hundreds of thousands of clones, around 87% of which are singletons, and 2% to 3% rests with the top ten. Sequencing was performed on PBMCs or T cells enriched from blood (not recorded which). The receptor set was obtained from a woman aged 18-29 years who had recovered from COVID-19.

This rearrangement joins TRBV20-1 to TRBJ1-6; possibly TRBD1 for D (5 bases). V lost 3 bases, J lost 10 bases, and 10 bases lay in between. Germline CDR1 is DFQATT and CDR2 is SNEGSKA (reference sequence). The CDR3 extends over 12 amino acids. CDR3 nucleotides: TGCAGTGCTAGTTTGACAGCCTCACCCCTCCACTTT. It is translated as CSASLTASPLHF.

The chain has TRBV4-1 and TRBJ2-3; 8 bases line up with TRBD2. The CDR3 sequence is 14 residues long. With V trimmed by 4 bases and J by 3 bases, 3 bases remained unmatched. The germline gives CDR1 MGHRA, CDR2 YSYEKL. The CDR3 reads CASSPGTRTDTQYF. Written as DNA, the CDR3 is TGCGCCAGCAGCCCGGGGACTAGGACAGATACGCAGTATTTT.

The genes are TRBV4-1 and TRBJ2-5, with D uncertain. From germline, CDR1 is MGHRA and CDR2 YSYEKL. This CDR3 contains 16 residues. Between the trimmed V and J ends, which lost 1 base and 2 bases, there was a span of 14 bases. The CDR3 spells CASSQGLAPRQETQYF. The CDR3 DNA reads TGCGCCAGCAGCCAAGGACTCGCACCTAGGCAAGAGACCCAGTACTTC.

The chain carries TRBV6-1 and TRBJ2-4; 10 positions match TRBD1. The CDR3 has 14 residues. Per germline, CDR1 MNHNS and CDR2 SASEGT. V dropped 2 bases and J dropped 9; count of bases not matched to a gene: 4. The DNA of the CDR3 is TGTGCCAGCAGTGAAATGGGACAGGGGAGCATTCAGTACTTC. Protein sequence: CASSEMGQGSIQYF.

V usage is TRBV3-1 (or the pseudogene TRBV3-2) and J usage is TRBJ2-3, with D possibly matching TRBD1 (5 bases). Deletions cut 1 base from V and 2 bases from J, with 10 bases between. This CDR3 is 15 amino acids long. Germline V gene data show CDR1 as LGHDT and CDR2 as YNNKEL (reference sequence). This CDR3 is CASSQGGLNTDTQYF. Written as DNA, the CDR3 is TGTGCCAGCAGCCAAGGGGGCCTCAACACAGATACGCAGTATTTT.

The CDR3 loop reads CASSHGLAGGAIYEQYF. The CDR3, as DNA: TGCGCCAGCAGCCATGGACTAGCGGGGGGCGCGATTTACGAGCAGTACTTC. The chain recombines TRBV5-1 with TRBJ2-7; 14 nucleotides align to TRBD2. The V segment lost 4 bases and the J segment 4 bases; nucleotides outside the gene matches: 10. Per the germline V gene, CDR1 is SGHRS and CDR2 is YFSETQ. There are 17 residues in the CDR3.

The rearrangement uses TRBV6-5 and TRBJ1-2; D might be TRBD1 (5 bases). Germline lookup yields CDR1 MNHEY and CDR2 SVGAGI. V dropped 5 bases and J dropped 6 bases, with 10 bases sitting between them. This CDR3 spans 12 amino acids. In DNA, the CDR3 is TGTGCCAGCAGTAGGGGTATCGATGGCTACACCTTC. Its protein is CASSRGIDGYTF.